The present T cell receptor beta chain was sequenced within a study of beta chain features in type 1 diabetes. Study-wide results and limits: Type 1 diabetes patients had fewer VDJ junction insertions and more deletions. With patients and controls alike, PCR might favor shorter templates to an equal degree.

From germline, CDR1 is LNHNV and CDR2 YYDKDF (reference sequence). Germline trimming cut 5 bases from V and 4 bases from J; bases unmatched to any gene: 6. The CDR3 extends over 14 amino acids. Investigators reverse transcribed all isolated RNA, so they sequenced expressed TCRB transcripts. Produced via immunoSEQ multiplex PCR; TCRdb's table is partial and in-frame only. The sample holds fewer than 250,000 clones; over 65% are singletons and the top ten take almost 0.055%. This clone has a handful of counts. What it binds is unknown. The receptor comes from a man aged 25-45 years in good health. The sample taken for sequencing was naive CD4+ T cells from blood. The V call is TRBV15, the J call TRBJ2-7, with TRBD1 matching over 9 bases. The CDR3 is CATSPRQGGYEQYF. The CDR3 DNA is TGTGCCACCAGCCCGCGACAGGGGGGGTACGAGCAGTACTTC.